This entry lists 29 T cell receptor beta chains sequenced from one sample in a study of Ad26.COV2.S vaccination and SARS-CoV-2 variants. Treatment denoted: about 20 received Ad26.COV2.S at low or high dose, single or two shots; roughly five received placebo; per-sample allocation not given. All samples were drawn on day 63, counting from the first vaccine or placebo injection. This table comes from immunoSEQ multiplex PCR, and its TCRdb copy is limited to in-frame clones, with some not included. The sample includes about 350,000 clones, roughly 89% of them seen just once. The input for sequencing was peripheral blood, taken in a trial of Ad26.COV2.S vaccine versus placebo. The source is a person between 18 and 65 years old who received the Ad26.COV2.S COVID-19 vaccine or a placebo.

The V gene is TRBV7-2, the J gene TRBJ2-1; D gene uncertain. With 5 bases removed from V and 10 bases from J, the gap between germline ends came to 9 bases. CDR1 is SGHTA, CDR2 FQGNSA, per germline. This CDR3 is 11 amino acids long. CDR3 DNA: TGTGCCAGCAGCCGGACGGCCGAGCAGTTCTTC. It yields the protein CASSRTAEQFF.

This clone has just one count. The genes are TRBV19 and TRBJ2-7; no definite D call. The V gene lost 3 bases and the J gene lost 2 bases, with 11 bases spanning the gap. CDR1 LNHDA and CDR2 SQIVND come from the germline V gene (reference sequence). This CDR3 comprises 14 residues. DNA for the CDR3: TGTGCCAGTAGTATCGACAAGAAAACCTACGAGCAGTACTTC. It translates to CASSIDKKTYEQYF.

The V and J genes are TRBV4-3 and TRBJ1-1; D remains unclear. Trimming cost V 0 bases and J 8 bases, with 13 bases left between them. CDR1 is LGHNA and CDR2 is YSLEER in the germline V gene. This CDR3 is 14 amino acids long. CDR3 sequence (DNA): TGCGCCAGCAGCCAAGATCGTGGCGGCTTAGAAGCTTTCTTT. Its protein is CASSQDRGGLEAFF.

The rearrangement links TRBV27 to TRBJ2-5; either TRBD1 or TRBD2 may supply D (7 bases each). Trimming took off 8 bases at V and 4 bases at J, with 26 bases between the two ends. CDR1 MNHEY and CDR2 SMNVEV come from the germline V gene (reference sequence). The CDR3 length is 17 residues. Here the CDR3 reads CASSELATGRVGETQYF. CDR3 DNA: TGTGCCAGCTCCGAGTTGGCGACAGGGAGGGTTGGAGAGACCCAGTACTTC.

V and J are TRBV7-2 and TRBJ1-1; 7 bases map to TRBD1. In germline, CDR1 is SGHTA, CDR2 FQGNSA. V lost 5 bases, J lost 11 bases, and 23 bases stayed unmatched. The length of the CDR3 is 17 residues. CDR3 protein: CASSPTLDRAFDRDAFF. In nucleotides, the CDR3 is TGTGCCAGCAGCCCGACACTCGACAGGGCTTTCGATCGAGATGCTTTCTTT.

The CDR3 coding sequence is TGTGCCAGCCAACTGGCGGGTAAACTGTTTTTT. It encodes CASQLAGKLFF. J is TRBJ1-4 and V is TRBV28; D call uncertain. The germline V gene encodes CDR1 MDHEN and CDR2 SYDVKM. The CDR3 sequence is 11 residues long. V lost 8 bases, J lost 11 bases, and 12 bases lay in between.

The genes are TRBV2 and TRBJ1-1, with 8 bases aligning to TRBD1. The CDR3 extends over 15 amino acids. CDR1 is SNHLY, CDR2 FYNNEI, per germline. The V gene end was trimmed by 9 bases and the J gene end by 0 bases; junction bases not matched to a gene: 9. The CDR3 here is CASHPQGAMNTEAFF. The CDR3 DNA sequence: TGTGCCAGTCATCCTCAGGGGGCCATGAACACTGAAGCTTTCTTT.

Points on this clone: A clone one base away is much larger, so this may be a read error. The CDR3 loop reads CASSLDGGANTEAFF. The CDR3 region has the DNA TGTGCCAGCAGCTTAGATGGGGGGGCGAACACTGAAGCTTTCTTT. The chain uses TRBV7-9 and TRBJ1-1; TRBD1 is a possible D gene (6 bases). There are 15 residues in the CDR3. V was shortened by 1 base and J by 1 base, with 10 bases between the two germline ends. Germline V gene sequence: CDR1 SEHNR, CDR2 FQNEAQ (reference sequence).

V gene TRBV7-2 combines with J gene TRBJ2-5; D unresolved. The CDR3 is 13 residues long. Germline CDR1 SGHTA, CDR2 FQGNSA. Trimming shortened V by 5 bases and J by 1 base, and 8 bases separated the two germline ends. The DNA of the CDR3 is TGTGCCAGCAGCAGGAGTACCCAAGAGACCCAGTACTTC. Protein sequence: CASSRSTQETQYF. Based on the CDR3 plus reference TRBV7-2 and TRBJ2-5, the full variable domain is GAGVSQSPSNKVTEKGKDVELRCDPISGHTALYWYRQSLGQGLEFLIYFQGNSAPDKSGLPSDRFSAERTGGSVSTLTIQRTQQEDSAVYLCASSRSTQETQYFGPGTRLLVL.

The chain employs TRBV7-9 and TRBJ2-2; 7 bases line up with TRBD2. J gave up 8 bases and V 2 bases, and 8 bases lay outside the gene matches. Germline-derived CDR1 and CDR2 are SEHNR and FQNEAQ (reference sequence). There are 15 residues in the CDR3. Here the CDR3 DNA reads TGTGCCAGCAGCTTACCGACTAGCTATCCTGGGGAGCTGTTTTTT. It specifies CASSLPTSYPGELFF.

The V gene is TRBV6-5, the J gene TRBJ2-3; D is unresolved. The CDR3 consists of 15 residues. Germline V gene data show CDR1 as MNHEY and CDR2 as SVGAGI. Trimming stripped 2 bases from V and 0 bases from J, with 9 bases between. The CDR3 DNA sequence: TGTGCCAGCAGTTACACCCTGGAAAGCACAGATACGCAGTATTTT. Its translation is CASSYTLESTDTQYF.

The J gene is TRBJ2-7, the V gene TRBV6-5; TRBD2 agrees at 14 bases. The CDR3 runs 12 residues. V gave up 9 bases and J gave up 6 bases; unmatched junction bases: 1. In germline, CDR1 is MNHEY, CDR2 SVGAGI. The CDR3 protein is CASGLAGGEQYF. The CDR3 bases are TGTGCCAGTGGACTAGCGGGGGGCGAGCAGTACTTC.

The chain has TRBV6-5 and TRBJ2-7; 11 positions match TRBD1. There are 15 residues in the CDR3. Looked up from germline, CDR1 is MNHEY and CDR2 is SVGAGI. After removal of 6 bases from V and 2 bases from J, the junction contained 6 bases not matched to a gene. The CDR3 region is CASRSPGQGAYEQYF. As DNA, the CDR3 is TGTGCCAGCAGATCACCGGGACAGGGGGCCTACGAGCAGTACTTC.

The rearrangement joins TRBV11-2 to TRBJ2-2; D assignment may be TRBD1 or TRBD2 (5 bases each). Germline loops: CDR1 SGHAT, CDR2 FQNNGV. With 5 bases removed from V and 5 bases from J, the gap between germline ends came to 15 bases. This CDR3 region has 15 residues. The DNA of the CDR3 is TGTGCCAGCAGCCACGGTGGGGACCAGACCGGGGAGCTGTTTTTT. Amino acids: CASSHGGDQTGELFF.

V is TRBV2 and J is TRBJ2-1; no definite D call. The germline V gene encodes CDR1 SNHLY and CDR2 FYNNEI. This CDR3 contains 14 residues. V dropped 1 base and J dropped 8 bases, with 12 bases sitting between them. The CDR3 reads CASSEGPTRHEQFF. Here the CDR3 DNA reads TGTGCCAGCAGTGAAGGACCGACCAGGCATGAGCAGTTCTTC.

The V gene is TRBV30, the J gene TRBJ2-1; D is unresolved. V lost 1 base, J lost 2 bases, and 12 bases lay in between. In germline, CDR1 is GTSNPN, CDR2 SVGIG (reference sequence). This CDR3 comprises 15 residues. The DNA of the CDR3 is TGTGCCTGGAGTGCGATTGCAAAAGCCTACAATGAGCAGTTCTTC. It encodes CAWSAIAKAYNEQFF. Supplemented by reference TRBV30 and TRBJ2-1, the full variable domain reads SQTIHQWPATLVQPVGSPLSLECTVEGTSNPNLYWYRQAAGRGLQLLFYSVGIGQISSEVPQNLSASRPQDRQFILSSKKLLLSDSGFYLCAWSAIAKAYNEQFFGPGTRLTVL.

The rearrangement joins TRBV7-2 to TRBJ2-7; 8 bases fit TRBD2. The trim removed 5 bases at V and 0 bases at J, leaving 6 bases unmatched. Per germline, CDR1 SGHTA and CDR2 FQGNSA. This CDR3 is built from 15 residues. CDR3 amino acids: CASSTQREPSYEQYF. The CDR3 coding sequence is TGTGCCAGCAGCACTCAGCGGGAGCCCTCCTACGAGCAGTACTTC.

The chain recombines TRBV6-5 with TRBJ1-5; the D gene is possibly TRBD1 (6 bases). CDR1 MNHEY and CDR2 SVGAGI come from the germline V gene. V was cut by 5 bases and J by 4 bases, with 12 bases left in between. The CDR3 is made up of 14 amino acids. CDR3 sequence: CASSRTGLNQPQHF. In nucleotides, the CDR3 is TGTGCCAGCAGTCGTACAGGGCTAAATCAGCCCCAGCATTTT.

The gene calls are TRBV7-2 and TRBJ1-5, with D hard to call. CDR3 length: 15 amino acids. V was clipped by 3 bases and J by 1 base, with 10 bases between them. Germline CDR1 and CDR2: SGHTA and FQGNSA. The CDR3 reads CASSFSPGSNQPQHF. Written as DNA, the CDR3 is TGTGCCAGCAGCTTTTCTCCTGGGAGCAATCAGCCCCAGCATTTT.

The chain joins TRBV9 to TRBJ1-3; possible D gene TRBD1, 5 bases. The germline CDR1 and CDR2 sequences are SGDLS and YYNGEE. Trimming shortened V by 0 bases and J by 1 base, and 8 bases separated the two germline ends. This CDR3 has 15 residues. The CDR3 is CASSVGQGSGNTIYF. The CDR3 bases are TGTGCCAGCAGCGTAGGCCAGGGTTCTGGAAACACCATATATTTT.

The gene calls are TRBV10-3 and TRBJ2-7; either TRBD1 or TRBD2 may supply D (5 bases each). Germline-derived CDR1 and CDR2 are ENHRY and SYGVKD. Trimming removed 0 bases from V and 3 bases from J, with 12 bases in between. The CDR3 is 15 residues long. CDR3: CAISESGAGSYEQYF. The CDR3 DNA reads as TGTGCCATCAGTGAGTCTGGGGCAGGGAGCTACGAGCAGTACTTC.

The CDR3 reads CASRRTGGLGQPQHF. The CDR3 coding sequence is TGTGCCAGCAGACGGACAGGGGGATTGGGTCAGCCCCAGCATTTT. The rearrangement uses TRBV27 and TRBJ1-5; 10 positions match TRBD1. V lost 6 bases and J lost 6; bases outside the gene matches: 8. From germline, CDR1 is MNHEY and CDR2 SMNVEV (reference sequence). This CDR3 comprises 15 residues.

The J gene is TRBJ2-3, the V gene TRBV28; either TRBD1 or TRBD2 may supply D (5 bases each). Germline values: CDR1 MDHEN, CDR2 SYDVKM. The CDR3 spans 13 residues. V was trimmed by 6 bases and J by 5 bases, leaving 12 bases between them. The CDR3 sequence is CASSRGEGDTQYF. CDR3 DNA: TGTGCCAGCAGCCGGGGCGAAGGAGATACGCAGTATTTT.

This chain links TRBV6-4 with TRBJ2-7, with TRBD1 matching over 7 bases. Germline values: CDR1 MRHNA, CDR2 SNTAGT. This CDR3 spans 13 amino acids. The V gene end was trimmed by 5 bases and the J gene end by 6 bases; junction bases not matched to a gene: 7. The CDR3 here is CASSQTRGSEQYF. CDR3 bases: TGTGCCAGCAGTCAGACCAGGGGGAGCGAGCAGTACTTC.

This chain uses TRBV6-2 or TRBV6-3 with TRBJ2-7; TRBD1 matches at 9 bases. Germline V gene lookup returns CDR1 MNHEY and CDR2 SVGEGT. The CDR3 totals 14 residues. The ends lost 4 bases at V and 4 bases at J; junction bases unmatched: 5. CDR3 coding DNA: TGTGCCAGCAGTTCTCCGGACAGGGGTTACGAGCAGTACTTC. Residues: CASSSPDRGYEQYF.

The chain couples TRBV10-3 to TRBJ2-1; 8 positions match TRBD2. Trimming at V came to 6 bases and at J to 8 bases, leaving 9 bases not matched to a gene. The CDR3 is 14 residues long. The germline V gene encodes CDR1 ENHRY and CDR2 SYGVKD. This CDR3 is CAISRTSRHHEQFF. The CDR3 DNA sequence: TGTGCCATCAGCAGGACTAGCCGACACCATGAGCAGTTCTTC.

The chain has TRBV3-1 (or the pseudogene TRBV3-2) and TRBJ2-7, with a possible D match to TRBD1 (6 bases). The germline CDR1 and CDR2 sequences are LGHDT and YNNKEL (reference sequence). This CDR3 comprises 15 residues. The V gene lost 4 bases and the J gene lost 3 bases, with 16 bases spanning the gap. CDR3 bases: TGTGCCAGCAGCCGGAACCGGGACACCTACTACGAGCAGTACTTC. Amino acid sequence: CASSRNRDTYYEQYF.

The chain combines TRBV5-5 with TRBJ1-1; D is ambiguous. Trimming removed 0 bases from V and 0 bases from J, with 12 bases in between. CDR1 and CDR2 (germline): SGHKS, YYEKEE (reference sequence). CDR3 length: 16 residues. The CDR3 DNA reads TGTGCCAGCAGCTTGGTTACTGGGATTTTGAACACTGAAGCTTTCTTT. Protein product: CASSLVTGILNTEAFF.

This chain's CDR3 is CASSLNPGDQPQHF. The DNA of the CDR3 is TGTGCCAGCAGCTTAAACCCAGGGGATCAGCCCCAGCATTTT. The genes are TRBV7-3 and TRBJ1-5; a possible D gene is TRBD1 (6 bases). The V gene's germline CDR1 is SGHTA and CDR2 FQGTGA. This CDR3 region has 14 residues. The V end was cut by 1 base, the J end by 5 bases, with 9 bases between.